This T cell receptor (beta chain) is drawn from a study of spatial heterogeneity in lung cancer. Noted time point: sample taken at primary tumor resection. Unsorted whole RNA of tumor, nontumor lung or frozen PBMC was sequenced. Ten or more counts support this clonotype. The V segment lost 4 bases and the J segment 5 bases; nucleotides outside the gene matches: 4. CDR1 is LNHDA, CDR2 SQIVND, per germline (reference sequence). CDR3 length: 13 amino acids. In TCRdb, the 5' RACE reads were re-called with MiXCR into one record per CDR3 protein. The repertoire includes 7,500 to 8,000 distinct CDR3 sequences, roughly 8.6% of them detected once, and about 44% sits in the top ten.

V is TRBV19 and J is TRBJ2-5, with 7 bases aligning to TRBD2. The clonotype comes from a male donor with early-stage non-small cell lung cancer. Sequences were derived from PBMCs, sampled at surgery. CDR3 in DNA: TGTGCCAGTAGTAAGGGACTAATGGAGACCCAGTACTTC. Its protein is CASSKGLMETQYF.